This TCR beta chain was profiled in a study of T cell changes during pregnancy in multiple sclerosis. Trimming shortened V by 11 bases and J by 2 bases, and 13 bases separated the two germline ends. Germline V CDR1 and CDR2: SEHNR, FQNEAQ (reference sequence). The CDR3 is 13 residues long. Assay used: immunoSEQ multiplex PCR; TCRdb lists only in-frame clones, some missing. The sample lists under 75,000 clones, 92% seen once, with roughly 0.29% in the top ten. V is TRBV7-9 and J is TRBJ1-3, with D perhaps matching TRBD1 (5 bases). The sequenced sample was CD4+ T cells from peripheral blood mononuclear cells, obtained after pregnancy. The sequence came from a female donor with multiple sclerosis, enrolled in a pregnancy study. The CDR3 sequence: CAGQGQAGNTIYF. CDR3 coding DNA: TGTGCCGGCCAGGGTCAGGCTGGAAACACCATATATTTT.